These 16 T cell receptor beta chains were all obtained from the same sample, sequenced in a study of radiation and T cells in renal cell carcinoma. Clones were sequenced by immunoSEQ multiplex PCR, and TCRdb holds only the in-frame ones, with some missing. In the table there are approximately 49,000 clones, 75% to 85% of which are singletons. Time point of the sample: blood 2 weeks post-SBRT. Treatment noted: 15 Gy SBRT to primary tumor, nephrectomy 4 weeks later. Here the sequenced sample was blood, taken from a patient whose treatment included radiotherapy and nephrectomy. These receptors were obtained from a woman in her seventies with renal cell carcinoma.

The V call is TRBV9, the J call TRBJ2-7, with D possibly being TRBD1 (6 bases). The germline CDR1 and CDR2 sequences are SGDLS and YYNGEE. The CDR3 contains 15 residues. V lost 2 bases and J 2 bases, leaving 14 bases between the germline ends. Here the CDR3 reads CASSVAARGPYEQYF. Here the CDR3 DNA reads TGTGCCAGCAGCGTGGCCGCCAGGGGTCCCTACGAGCAGTACTTC.

This rearrangement joins TRBV6-5 to TRBJ1-5; TRBD1 agrees at 9 bases. Germline V gives CDR1 MNHEY, CDR2 SVGAGI. This CDR3 has 15 amino acids. V shed 5 bases, J shed 4 bases, and the junction held 6 bases outside the gene matches. CDR3 in DNA: TGTGCCAGCAGTCGAGGGACAGGGAGGAATCAGCCCCAGCATTTT. Its protein is CASSRGTGRNQPQHF.

The chain links TRBV7-2 to TRBJ1-1; D is perhaps TRBD1 (5 bases). V shed 1 base and J shed 5 bases, with 8 bases lying between them. The CDR3 has 13 amino acids. Germline V gives CDR1 SGHTA, CDR2 FQGNSA. For the CDR3, the DNA is TGTGCCAGCAGCTTAGAGGAGGGGACTGAAGCTTTCTTT. Its protein is CASSLEEGTEAFF.

This sequence joins TRBV7-6 and TRBJ1-1; D might be TRBD1 (6 bases). The germline V gene encodes CDR1 SGHVS and CDR2 FNYEAQ. The CDR3 loop spans 15 amino acids. V lost 4 bases and J 5 bases, leaving 17 bases between the germline ends. This chain's CDR3 is CASSSGWGAQTEAFF. The CDR3 DNA is TGTGCCAGCAGCTCGGGTTGGGGGGCGCAGACTGAAGCTTTCTTT.

V is TRBV4-1 and J is TRBJ2-2, with D perhaps matching TRBD2 (5 bases). CDR3 length equals 17 residues. V lost 0 bases and J lost 1, with 12 bases in between. CDR1 MGHRA and CDR2 YSYEKL come from the germline V gene. DNA for the CDR3: TGCGCCAGCAGCCAAGAATGGCTAGCAAGGAACACCGGGGAGCTGTTTTTT. It codes for CASSQEWLARNTGELFF.

The rearrangement joins TRBV5-1 to TRBJ1-6; 9 bases agree with TRBD1. Unmatched junction bases numbered 7, after V lost 4 bases and J lost 8 bases. The CDR3 length is 15 residues. Germline values: CDR1 SGHRS, CDR2 YFSETQ. This CDR3 is CASSARTGEDSPLHF. CDR3 in DNA: TGCGCCAGCAGCGCAAGGACAGGGGAAGATTCACCCCTCCACTTT.

The chain combines TRBV7-9 with TRBJ2-1; possibly TRBD2 for D (6 bases). The CDR3 contains 16 residues. Germline-derived CDR1 and CDR2 are SEHNR and FQNEAQ (reference sequence). V was clipped by 5 bases and J by 0 bases, with 14 bases between them. The DNA of the CDR3 is TGTGCCAGCAGCACAACGGGGACTTTCTCCTACAATGAGCAGTTCTTC. It translates to CASSTTGTFSYNEQFF. The full variable domain, with the rest looked up from reference TRBV7-9 and TRBJ2-1, is DTGVSQNPRHKITKRGQNVTFRCDPISEHNRLYWYRQTLGQGPEFLTYFQNEAQLEKSRLLSDRFSAERPKGSFSTLEIQRTEQGDSAMYLCASSTTGTFSYNEQFFGPGTRLTVL.

The chain uses TRBV5-1 and TRBJ2-2; 7 bases agree with TRBD1. The ends lost 3 bases at V and 1 base at J; junction bases unmatched: 3. The CDR3 contains 15 residues. Germline assignment: CDR1 SGHRS and CDR2 YFSETQ. The DNA for the CDR3 is TGCGCCAGCAGCTCCGGGACAGAGAACACCGGGGAGCTGTTTTTT. Translation: CASSSGTENTGELFF. The complete variable domain, with remaining parts taken from reference TRBV5-1 and TRBJ2-2, reads KAGVTQTPRYLIKTRGQQVTLSCSPISGHRSVSWYQQTPGQGLQFLFEYFSETQRNKGNFPGRFSGRQFSNSRSEMNVSTLELGDSALYLCASSSGTENTGELFFGEGSRLTVL.

The CDR3 nucleotides are TGTGCCGCCAGAAGGAACGGAGATACGCAGTATTTT. Translated, it gives CAARRNGDTQYF. The rearrangement links TRBV5-4 to TRBJ2-3; no clear D gene. V was trimmed by 10 bases and J by 5 bases, leaving 14 bases between them. This CDR3 is 12 amino acids long. Germline V gene data show CDR1 as SGHNT and CDR2 as YYREEE (reference sequence).

V is TRBV5-1 and J is TRBJ2-1, with 12 bases that match TRBD2. The V and J ends lost 3 bases and 7 bases, in that order; junction bases with no gene match: 8. The germline CDR1 and CDR2 sequences are SGHRS and YFSETQ. CDR3 length: 16 amino acids. Here the CDR3 DNA reads TGCGCCAGCAGCTCTCGAGGACTAGCGGGAAAAAATGAGCAGTTCTTC. Amino acid sequence: CASSSRGLAGKNEQFF.

J is TRBJ1-5 and V is TRBV7-6, with unresolved D. Germline V lookup: CDR1 SGHVS, CDR2 FNYEAQ. The CDR3 extends over 13 amino acids. Trimming pared 4 bases from V and 5 bases from J, leaving 9 bases between. CDR3 DNA: TGTGCCAGCAGCTACGGGGAGGATCAGCCCCAGCATTTT. Translation: CASSYGEDQPQHF.

This clone was seen only once. The J gene is TRBJ2-1, the V gene TRBV5-1, with D perhaps being TRBD1 or TRBD2 (6 bases each). V was cut by 3 bases and J by 5 bases, with 18 bases left in between. The V gene's germline CDR1 is SGHRS and CDR2 YFSETQ. CDR3 size: 16 residues. The CDR3: CASSSPPGAVNNEQFF. The CDR3 region has the DNA TGCGCCAGCAGCTCGCCCCCGGGGGCCGTAAACAATGAGCAGTTCTTC.

The chain uses TRBV7-8 and TRBJ1-5, with TRBD1 matching 7 bases. Germline V CDR1 and CDR2: SGHVS, FQNEAQ. The CDR3 spans 13 residues. Losses at the gene ends were 5 bases for V and 6 bases for J; bases not matched to a gene: 4. This CDR3 is CASSLDRAQPQHF. CDR3 nucleotides: TGTGCCAGCAGCCTTGACAGGGCTCAGCCCCAGCATTTT. The variable domain in full, completed from reference TRBV7-8 and TRBJ1-5, reads GAGVSQSPRYKVAKRGQDVALRCDPISGHVSLFWYQQALGQGPEFLTYFQNEAQLDKSGLPSDRFFAERPEGSVSTLKIQRTQQEDSAVYLCASSLDRAQPQHFGDGTRLSIL.

This chain uses TRBV5-6 with TRBJ2-7; D is ambiguous. The CDR3 totals 14 residues. Trimming left V 5 bases short and J 5 bases short, with 17 bases between. The germline V gene has CDR1 SGHDT and CDR2 YYEEEE. The CDR3 protein is CASRGHSTRNEQYF. The DNA of the CDR3 is TGTGCCAGCAGAGGGCACAGCACGAGGAACGAGCAGTACTTC.

The chain couples TRBV5-1 to TRBJ2-3, with D perhaps TRBD2 (7 bases). CDR3 size: 14 residues. Germline CDR1 and CDR2: SGHRS and YFSETQ. The V end lost 3 bases, the J end lost 6 bases, and 14 bases lay between the germline ends. The CDR3 protein is CASSSGGGMDTQYF. In DNA form, the CDR3 reads TGCGCCAGCAGCTCGGGGGGCGGGATGGATACGCAGTATTTT.

This rearrangement joins TRBV4-3 to TRBJ1-2, with TRBD1 identical over 7 bases. Trimming at V came to 5 bases and at J to 0 bases, leaving 6 bases not matched to a gene. The CDR3 extends over 15 amino acids. Per germline, CDR1 LGHNA and CDR2 YSLEER. CDR3 coding DNA: TGCGCCAGCAGCGCCGGGACAGCAACTAACTATGGCTACACCTTC. The encoded protein is CASSAGTATNYGYTF.